This entry lists 7 T cell receptor beta chains sequenced from one sample in a study of blood T cell repertoires in COVID-19. The method was immunoSEQ multiplex PCR; TCRdb's version includes in-frame clones alone and lacks a portion of them. This sample carries fewer than 350,000 clones, 75% to 90% of them seen once, and the ten largest clones take under 15%. Sequenced material: peripheral blood. The receptors were gathered from a woman in her 70s with COVID-19, enrolled during active disease.

Only a few counts were recorded for this clone. Here the CDR3 DNA reads TGCGCCAGCAGCCCAACCACAGGGGGTTTAGAACAGCCCCAGCATTTT. This codes for CASSPTTGGLEQPQHF. V usage is TRBV4-1 and J usage is TRBJ1-5; 8 bases map to TRBD1. J was trimmed by 7 bases and V by 4 bases; bases with no gene match: 12. Germline V gene data show CDR1 as MGHRA and CDR2 as YSYEKL. The CDR3 is 16 amino acids.

The V gene is TRBV19, the J gene TRBJ1-2; TRBD1 aligns across 7 bases. The V segment lost 6 bases and the J segment 0 bases; nucleotides outside the gene matches: 7. Germline V gene lookup returns CDR1 LNHDA and CDR2 SQIVND (reference sequence). The CDR3 sequence is 15 residues long. CDR3 region: CASRGLDRPNYGYTF. The CDR3 DNA follows: TGTGCCAGTAGAGGCCTGGACAGGCCTAACTATGGCTACACCTTC.

The J gene is TRBJ1-2, the V gene TRBV10-2, with D perhaps TRBD1 (5 bases). Germline CDR1 is WSHSY and CDR2 is SAAADI. The CDR3 loop spans 13 amino acids. V lost 5 bases and J lost 3, with 10 bases in between. Here the CDR3 reads CASSRGFYYGYTF. CDR3 nucleotides: TGCGCCAGCAGTCGGGGGTTCTACTATGGCTACACCTTC.

The chain is built from TRBV4-3 and TRBJ2-3; TRBD2 might be the D (6 bases). This CDR3 contains 15 residues. From germline, CDR1 is LGHNA and CDR2 YSLEER. V lost 4 bases and J lost 4, with 15 bases in between. CDR3 residues: CASSRSQWDSDTQYF. CDR3 sequence (DNA): TGCGCCAGCAGCCGTTCACAGTGGGACTCAGATACGCAGTATTTT.

V is TRBV19 and J is TRBJ1-2; 9 positions match TRBD1. This CDR3 region has 13 residues. Germline V gene sequence: CDR1 LNHDA, CDR2 SQIVND (reference sequence). With 5 bases clipped from V and 7 bases from J, the junction kept 5 bases outside the gene matches. CDR3 loop: CASSWTGAIGYTF. CDR3 nucleotides: TGTGCCAGTAGTTGGACAGGGGCGATTGGCTACACCTTC.

The chain carries TRBV6-5 and TRBJ1-3, with a possible D match to TRBD1 (5 bases). This CDR3 spans 15 amino acids. V dropped 6 bases and J dropped 0 bases, with 12 bases sitting between them. Per germline, CDR1 MNHEY and CDR2 SVGAGI. Written as DNA, the CDR3 is TGTGCCAGCAGCCAACAGGTACTCTCTGGAAACACCATATATTTT. Amino acid sequence: CASSQQVLSGNTIYF.

J is TRBJ2-3 and V is TRBV2; tentative D call: TRBD2 (7 bases). Per germline, CDR1 SNHLY and CDR2 FYNNEI. The CDR3 has 15 amino acids. V lost 10 bases, J lost 5 bases, and 22 bases lay in between. CDR3 bases: TGTGCCATAATTCCGGGCGGGGGCAGAGAAGATACGCAGTATTTT. This codes for CAIIPGGGREDTQYF.